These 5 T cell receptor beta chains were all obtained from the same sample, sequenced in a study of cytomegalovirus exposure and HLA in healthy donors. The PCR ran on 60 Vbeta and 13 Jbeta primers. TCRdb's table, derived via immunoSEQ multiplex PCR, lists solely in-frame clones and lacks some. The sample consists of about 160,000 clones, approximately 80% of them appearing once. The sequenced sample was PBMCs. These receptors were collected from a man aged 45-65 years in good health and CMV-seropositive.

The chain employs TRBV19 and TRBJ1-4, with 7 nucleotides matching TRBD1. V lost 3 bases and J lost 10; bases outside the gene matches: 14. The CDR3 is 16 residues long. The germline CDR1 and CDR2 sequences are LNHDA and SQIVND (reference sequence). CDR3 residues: CASSIRDSKGARKLFF. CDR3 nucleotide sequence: TGTGCCAGTAGTATTCGGGACAGCAAAGGCGCAAGAAAACTGTTTTTT.

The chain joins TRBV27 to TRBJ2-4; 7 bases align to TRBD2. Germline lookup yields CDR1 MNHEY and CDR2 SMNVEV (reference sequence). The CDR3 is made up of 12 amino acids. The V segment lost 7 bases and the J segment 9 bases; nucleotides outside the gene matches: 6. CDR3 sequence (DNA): TGTGCCAGCATGGGGGGGAAGGGCATTCAGTACTTC. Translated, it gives CASMGGKGIQYF.

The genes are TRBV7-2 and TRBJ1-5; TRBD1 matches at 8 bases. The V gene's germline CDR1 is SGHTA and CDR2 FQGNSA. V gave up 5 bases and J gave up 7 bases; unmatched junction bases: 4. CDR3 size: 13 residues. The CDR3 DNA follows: TGTGCCAGCAGCACCACAGGGGGGCAGCCCCAGCATTTT. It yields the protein CASSTTGGQPQHF. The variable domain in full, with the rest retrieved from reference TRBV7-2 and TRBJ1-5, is GAGVSQSPSNKVTEKGKDVELRCDPISGHTALYWYRQSLGQGLEFLIYFQGNSAPDKSGLPSDRFSAERTGGSVSTLTIQRTQQEDSAVYLCASSTTGGQPQHFGDGTRLSIL.

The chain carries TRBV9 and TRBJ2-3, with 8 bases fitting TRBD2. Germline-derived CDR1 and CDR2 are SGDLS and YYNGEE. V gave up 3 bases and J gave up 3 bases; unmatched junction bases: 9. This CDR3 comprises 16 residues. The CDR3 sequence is CASSAGPSGGTDTQYF. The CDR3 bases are TGTGCCAGCAGCGCCGGACCCAGCGGGGGAACAGATACGCAGTATTTT.

The CDR3 DNA reads TGTGCCAGCAGCCGGGGACAGGGCTACGAGCAGTACTTC. Translating gives CASSRGQGYEQYF. The chain uses TRBV7-9 and TRBJ2-7; 9 positions agree with TRBD1. This CDR3 is built from 13 residues. Germline values: CDR1 SEHNR, CDR2 FQNEAQ (reference sequence). Losses at the gene ends were 5 bases for V and 3 bases for J; bases not matched to a gene: 2.